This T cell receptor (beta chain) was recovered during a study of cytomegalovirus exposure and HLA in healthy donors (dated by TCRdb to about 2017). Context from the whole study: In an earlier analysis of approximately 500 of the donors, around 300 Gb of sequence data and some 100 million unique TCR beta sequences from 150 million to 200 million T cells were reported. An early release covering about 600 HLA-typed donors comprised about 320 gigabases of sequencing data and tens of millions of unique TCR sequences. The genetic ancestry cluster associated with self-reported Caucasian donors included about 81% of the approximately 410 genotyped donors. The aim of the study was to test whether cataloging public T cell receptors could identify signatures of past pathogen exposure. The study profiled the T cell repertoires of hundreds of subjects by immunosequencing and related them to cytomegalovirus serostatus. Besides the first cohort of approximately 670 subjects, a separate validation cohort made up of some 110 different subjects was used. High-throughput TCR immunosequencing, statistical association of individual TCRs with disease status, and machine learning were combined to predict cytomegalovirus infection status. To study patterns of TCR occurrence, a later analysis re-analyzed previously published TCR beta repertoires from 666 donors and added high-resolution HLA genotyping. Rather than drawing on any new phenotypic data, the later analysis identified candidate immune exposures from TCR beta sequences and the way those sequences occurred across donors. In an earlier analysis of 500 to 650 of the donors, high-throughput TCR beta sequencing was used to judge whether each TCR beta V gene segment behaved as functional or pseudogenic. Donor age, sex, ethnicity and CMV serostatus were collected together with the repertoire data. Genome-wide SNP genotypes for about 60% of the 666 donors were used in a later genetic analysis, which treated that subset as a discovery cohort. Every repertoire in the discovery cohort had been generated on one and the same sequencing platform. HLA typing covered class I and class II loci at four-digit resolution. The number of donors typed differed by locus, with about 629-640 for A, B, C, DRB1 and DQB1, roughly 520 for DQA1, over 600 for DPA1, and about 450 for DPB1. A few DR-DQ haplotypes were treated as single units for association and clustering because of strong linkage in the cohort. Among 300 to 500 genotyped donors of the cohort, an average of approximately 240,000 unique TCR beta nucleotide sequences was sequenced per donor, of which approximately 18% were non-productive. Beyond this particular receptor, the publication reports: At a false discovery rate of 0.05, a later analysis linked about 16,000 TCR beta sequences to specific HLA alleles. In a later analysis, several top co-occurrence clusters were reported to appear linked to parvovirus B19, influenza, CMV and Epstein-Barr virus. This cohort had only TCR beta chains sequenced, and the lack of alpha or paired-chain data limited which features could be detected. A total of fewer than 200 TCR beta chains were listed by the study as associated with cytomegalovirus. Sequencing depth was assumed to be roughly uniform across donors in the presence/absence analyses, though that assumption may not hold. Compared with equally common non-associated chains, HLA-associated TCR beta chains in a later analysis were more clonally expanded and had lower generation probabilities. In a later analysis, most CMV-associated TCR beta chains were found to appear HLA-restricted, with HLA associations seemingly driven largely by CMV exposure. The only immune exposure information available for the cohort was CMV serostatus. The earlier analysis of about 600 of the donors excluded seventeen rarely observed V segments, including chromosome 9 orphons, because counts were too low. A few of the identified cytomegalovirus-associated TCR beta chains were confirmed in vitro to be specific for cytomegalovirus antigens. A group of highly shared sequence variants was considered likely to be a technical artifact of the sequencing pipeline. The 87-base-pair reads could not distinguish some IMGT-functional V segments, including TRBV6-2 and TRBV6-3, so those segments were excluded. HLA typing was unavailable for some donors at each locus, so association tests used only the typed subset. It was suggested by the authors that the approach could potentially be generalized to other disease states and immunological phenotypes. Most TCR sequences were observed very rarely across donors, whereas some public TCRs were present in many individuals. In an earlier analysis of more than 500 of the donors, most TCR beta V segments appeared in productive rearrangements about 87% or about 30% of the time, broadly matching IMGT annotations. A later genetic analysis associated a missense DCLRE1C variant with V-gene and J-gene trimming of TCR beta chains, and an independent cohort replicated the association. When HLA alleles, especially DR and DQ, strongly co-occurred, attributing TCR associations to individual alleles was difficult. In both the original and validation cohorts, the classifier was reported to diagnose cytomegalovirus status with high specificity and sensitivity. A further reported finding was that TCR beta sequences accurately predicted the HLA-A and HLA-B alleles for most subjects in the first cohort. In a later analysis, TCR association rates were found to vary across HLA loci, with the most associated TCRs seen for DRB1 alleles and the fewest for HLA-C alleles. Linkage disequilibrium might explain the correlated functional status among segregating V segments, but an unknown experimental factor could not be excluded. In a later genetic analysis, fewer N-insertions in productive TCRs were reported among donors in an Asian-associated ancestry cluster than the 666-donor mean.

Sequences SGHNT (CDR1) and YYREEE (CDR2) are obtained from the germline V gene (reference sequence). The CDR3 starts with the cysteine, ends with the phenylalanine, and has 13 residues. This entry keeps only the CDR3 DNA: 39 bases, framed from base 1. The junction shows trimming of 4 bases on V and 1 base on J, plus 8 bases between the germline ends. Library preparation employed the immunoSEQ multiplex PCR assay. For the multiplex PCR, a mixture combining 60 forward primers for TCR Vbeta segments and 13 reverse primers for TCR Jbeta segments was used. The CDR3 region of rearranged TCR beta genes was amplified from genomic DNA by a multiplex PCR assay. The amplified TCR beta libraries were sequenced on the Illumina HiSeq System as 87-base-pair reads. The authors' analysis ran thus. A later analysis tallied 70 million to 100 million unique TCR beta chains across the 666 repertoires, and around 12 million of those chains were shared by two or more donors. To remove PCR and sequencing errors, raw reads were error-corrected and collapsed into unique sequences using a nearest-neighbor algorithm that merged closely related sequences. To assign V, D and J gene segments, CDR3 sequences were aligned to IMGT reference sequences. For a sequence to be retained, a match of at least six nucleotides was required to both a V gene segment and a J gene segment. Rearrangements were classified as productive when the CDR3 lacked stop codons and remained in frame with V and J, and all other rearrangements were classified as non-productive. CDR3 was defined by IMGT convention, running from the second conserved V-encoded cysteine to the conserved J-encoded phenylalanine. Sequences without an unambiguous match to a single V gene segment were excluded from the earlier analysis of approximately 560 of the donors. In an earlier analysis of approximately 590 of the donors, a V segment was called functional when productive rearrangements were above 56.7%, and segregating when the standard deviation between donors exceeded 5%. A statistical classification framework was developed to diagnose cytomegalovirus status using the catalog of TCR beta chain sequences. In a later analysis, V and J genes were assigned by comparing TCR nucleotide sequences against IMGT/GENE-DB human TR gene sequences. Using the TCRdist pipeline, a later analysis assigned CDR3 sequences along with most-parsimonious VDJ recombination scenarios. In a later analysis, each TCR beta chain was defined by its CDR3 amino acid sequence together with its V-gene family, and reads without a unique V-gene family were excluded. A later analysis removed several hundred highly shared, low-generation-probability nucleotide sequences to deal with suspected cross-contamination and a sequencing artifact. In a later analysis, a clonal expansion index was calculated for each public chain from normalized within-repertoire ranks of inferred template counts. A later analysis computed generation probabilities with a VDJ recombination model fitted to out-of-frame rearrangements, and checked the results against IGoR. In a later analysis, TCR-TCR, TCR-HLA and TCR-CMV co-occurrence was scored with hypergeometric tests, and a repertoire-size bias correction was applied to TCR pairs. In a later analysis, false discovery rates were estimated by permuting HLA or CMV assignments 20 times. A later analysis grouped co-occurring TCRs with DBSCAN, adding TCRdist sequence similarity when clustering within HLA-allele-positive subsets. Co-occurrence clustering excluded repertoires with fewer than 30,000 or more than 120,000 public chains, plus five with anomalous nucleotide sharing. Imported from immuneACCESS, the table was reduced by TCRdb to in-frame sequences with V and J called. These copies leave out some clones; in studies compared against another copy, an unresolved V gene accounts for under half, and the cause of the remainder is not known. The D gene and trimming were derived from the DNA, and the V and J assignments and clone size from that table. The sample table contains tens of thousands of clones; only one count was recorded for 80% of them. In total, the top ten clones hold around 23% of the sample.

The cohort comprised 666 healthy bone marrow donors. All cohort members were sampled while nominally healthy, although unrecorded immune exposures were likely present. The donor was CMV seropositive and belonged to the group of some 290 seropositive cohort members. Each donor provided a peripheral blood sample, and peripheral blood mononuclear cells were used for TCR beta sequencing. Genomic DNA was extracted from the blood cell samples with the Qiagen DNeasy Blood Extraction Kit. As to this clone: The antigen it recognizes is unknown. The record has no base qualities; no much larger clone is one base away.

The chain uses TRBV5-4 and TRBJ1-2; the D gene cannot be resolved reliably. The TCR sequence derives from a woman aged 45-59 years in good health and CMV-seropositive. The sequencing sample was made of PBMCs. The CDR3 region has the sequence CASSPRDNYGYTF. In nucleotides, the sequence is TGTGCCAGCAGCCCCCGAGATAACTATGGCTACACCTTC. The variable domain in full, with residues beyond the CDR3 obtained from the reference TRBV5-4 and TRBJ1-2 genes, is ETGVTQSPTHLIKTRGQQVTLRCSSQSGHNTVSWYQQALGQGPQFIFQYYREEENGRGNFPPRFSGLQFPNYSSELNVNALELDDSALYLCASSPRDNYGYTFGSGTRLTVV.